This TCR beta chain was sequenced in a study of shared T cell receptors in the human thymus. Germline values: CDR1 MNHNY, CDR2 SVGAGI (reference sequence). The CDR3 consists of 15 residues. The ends lost 2 bases at V and 1 base at J; junction bases unmatched: 3. TCRdb's table, derived via immunoSEQ multiplex PCR, lists solely in-frame clones and lacks some. The profile shows some 660,000 clones, approximately 87% of them singletons. These same records also appear under a second study, on human thymus T cells. That source notes: It was from resections taken during corrective heart surgery that the thymus tissue came. Across thymic and blood repertoires, the usage of V and J genes appeared to be biased.

V gene TRBV6-6 combines with J gene TRBJ1-1; 8 bases align to TRBD1. Material for sequencing was thymocytes. This TCR was sampled from a boy under three years old with a congenital heart defect. The DNA of the CDR3 is TGTGCCAGCAGTTACGAGGGACAGGAGAACACTGAAGCTTTCTTT. It codes for CASSYEGQENTEAFF.